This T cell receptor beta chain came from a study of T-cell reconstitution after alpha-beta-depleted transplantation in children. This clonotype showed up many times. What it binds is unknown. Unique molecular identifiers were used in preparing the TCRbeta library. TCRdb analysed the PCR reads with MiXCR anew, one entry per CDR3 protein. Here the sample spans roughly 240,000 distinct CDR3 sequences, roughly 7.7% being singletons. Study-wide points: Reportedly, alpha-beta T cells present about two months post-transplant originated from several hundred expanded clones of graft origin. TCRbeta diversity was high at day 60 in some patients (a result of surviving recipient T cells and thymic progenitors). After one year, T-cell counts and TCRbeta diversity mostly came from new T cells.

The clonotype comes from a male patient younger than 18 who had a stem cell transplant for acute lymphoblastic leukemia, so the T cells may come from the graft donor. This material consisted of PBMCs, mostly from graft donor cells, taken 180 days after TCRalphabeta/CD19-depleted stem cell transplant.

The CDR3 reads CASSWSTDTQYF. In DNA form, the CDR3 reads TGTGCCAGCAGTTGGAGCACAGATACGCAGTATTTT. The V and J genes are TRBV28 and TRBJ2-3; D is unclear. CDR1 and CDR2 from the germline V gene are MDHEN and SYDVKM. V lost 4 bases to trimming and J lost 0 bases, with 2 bases between them. The CDR3 runs 12 residues.